Sequencing of this T cell receptor beta chain was carried out in a study of beta chain features in type 1 diabetes. About the study: Cell yields, age and gender were similar between patients and healthy donors. The study's findings and limits: Moderately but significantly shorter TCRB CDR3s were found in Type 1 diabetes patients in all four CD4+ subsets.

Details on this clone: Its antigen is still unknown.

TCRB transcripts that were expressed got sequenced, as all of the isolated RNA had been reverse transcribed. Assay used: immunoSEQ multiplex PCR; TCRdb lists only in-frame clones, some missing. The data show roughly 290,000 clones, with 15% seen just once and 0.015% held by the top ten. Germline CDR1 SQVTM, CDR2 ANQGSEA. The V gene end was trimmed by 6 bases and the J gene end by 4 bases; junction bases not matched to a gene: 4. The CDR3 spans 12 residues. The sample taken for sequencing was naive CD4+ T cells from blood. V usage is TRBV29-1 and J usage is TRBJ1-2; 8 bases map to TRBD1. The TCR originated in a man younger than 35 with type 1 diabetes. Written as DNA, the CDR3 is TGCAGCGTCGGGACAGGTGGCTATGGCTACACCTTC. This codes for CSVGTGGYGYTF.